This TCR beta chain was obtained from a study of T cell changes during pregnancy in multiple sclerosis (dated by TCRdb to between 2018 and 2021). A note on the overall study: The study looked at changes in the T cell repertoire across pregnancy in women with multiple sclerosis.

Library preparation was by the immunoSEQ multiplex PCR assay. The immuneACCESS repertoire file appears here via TCRdb, limited to in-frame rearrangements. These files lack a portion of the clones; in checked studies, under half of the deficit traces to unresolved V genes, and the cause of the others is not known. The sample contains 70,000 to 95,000 clones, 85% to 95% of them found a single time. 2.5% to 3% of the sample goes to the ten largest clones. V gives up 1 base and J gives up 6 bases, and the segment between their germline ends measures 6 bases. From the cysteine up to the phenylalanine, the CDR3 has a length of 13 residues. Just CDR3 DNA is preserved here, 39 bases in frame from base 1. CDR1 is given as LNHDA and CDR2 as SQIVND, both from the germline V gene (reference sequence). For this clone: It lacks a known antigen. No much larger clonotype is one base removed from it; base qualities were not supplied.

The chain was built from TRBV19 and TRBJ2-2, with TRBD2 as a weak D call on 5 bases. The sequenced sample was peripheral blood, obtained after pregnancy. This TCR came from a female donor in good health, enrolled as a control in a pregnancy study. Here is the DNA: TGTGCCAGTAGTATAGCTAGCCCCGGGGAGCTGTTTTTT. Translation gives CASSIASPGELFF.